These 21 T cell receptor beta chains came from one sample sequenced in a study of early T cells in non-severe SARS-CoV-2 infection. MiXCR, applied by TCRdb to the 5' RACE reads, yields one record per CDR3 protein. The profile shows 100,000 to 150,000 distinct CDR3 sequences, about 15% of them singletons. Source material: whole blood. These receptors were obtained from an adult who was a healthcare worker with PCR-confirmed SARS-CoV-2 infection or an uninfected control (not recorded which).

J is TRBJ1-2 and V is TRBV5-1; unclear D gene. The V gene's germline CDR1 is SGHRS and CDR2 YFSETQ. This CDR3 comprises 13 residues. Trimming removed 2 bases at V and 1 base at J, with 6 bases between. Here the CDR3 reads CASSFRINYGYTF. CDR3 DNA: TGCGCCAGCAGCTTCCGGATTAACTATGGCTACACCTTC.

The chain couples TRBV20-1 to TRBJ1-2; TRBD1 matches at 9 bases. Germline V lookup: CDR1 DFQATT, CDR2 SNEGSKA (reference sequence). The V gene end was trimmed by 5 bases and the J gene end by 4 bases; junction bases not matched to a gene: 14. The CDR3 sequence is 16 residues long. CDR3 amino acids: CSAFLPGQGLGYGYTF. The CDR3 DNA is TGCAGTGCTTTTCTTCCGGGACAGGGTCTGGGCTATGGCTACACCTTC.

The chain links TRBV6-5 to TRBJ2-3, with D maybe TRBD1 (6 bases). CDR3 length: 16 residues. The V gene's germline CDR1 is MNHEY and CDR2 SVGAGI. The V and J ends lost 4 bases and 1 base respectively, with 15 bases between them. The CDR3 here is CASSSPNRAGTDTQYF. The CDR3 bases are TGTGCCAGCAGTTCCCCCAACAGGGCAGGCACAGATACGCAGTATTTT.

This clonotype was recorded a few times. The rearrangement uses TRBV7-3 and TRBJ2-5, with 7 bases matching TRBD2. With V trimmed by 2 bases and J by 2 bases, 8 bases remained unmatched. CDR3 length: 16 amino acids. Germline CDR1 SGHTA, CDR2 FQGTGA. Here the CDR3 reads CASSLDSASGQETQYF. The CDR3 region has the DNA TGTGCCAGCAGCTTAGATTCGGCTAGCGGTCAAGAGACCCAGTACTTC.

V usage is TRBV20-1 and J usage is TRBJ1-2; possibly TRBD1 for D (5 bases). The CDR3 loop spans 11 amino acids. The V end lost 6 bases, the J end lost 8 bases, and 13 bases lay between the germline ends. Germline V lookup: CDR1 DFQATT, CDR2 SNEGSKA (reference sequence). The CDR3 here is CSADRDWGYTF. The DNA of the CDR3 is TGCAGTGCCGACAGAGATTGGGGCTACACCTTC.

This clonotype came up a few times. The chain links TRBV7-2 to TRBJ2-3, with D perhaps being TRBD1 or TRBD2 (6 bases each). The CDR3 is 15 amino acids. Between the trimmed V and J ends, which lost 7 bases and 4 bases, there was a span of 18 bases. Germline V gene sequence: CDR1 SGHTA, CDR2 FQGNSA. Written as DNA, the CDR3 is TGTGCCAGCACCAACCCGGCCGGGGGCGCAGATACGCAGTATTTT. Protein: CASTNPAGGADTQYF.

This clonotype was found a few times. This chain joins TRBV30 and TRBJ2-1; no definite D call. This CDR3 region has 14 residues. Germline assignment: CDR1 GTSNPN and CDR2 SVGIG (reference sequence). The V gene lost 1 base and the J gene lost 9 bases, with 16 bases spanning the gap. CDR3 sequence reads: CAWSALSQRGEQFF. CDR3 DNA: TGTGCCTGGAGTGCCCTTTCGCAGAGAGGTGAGCAGTTCTTC.

In this sample, this clonotype turned up a few times. The chain joins TRBV7-9 to TRBJ2-3; 8 bases are shared with TRBD2. The V and J ends lost 5 bases and 2 bases, in that order; junction bases with no gene match: 12. The CDR3 loop spans 17 amino acids. Germline CDR1 and CDR2: SEHNR and FQNEAQ (reference sequence). The CDR3 reads CASSLRWGSGDTDTQYF. Written as DNA, the CDR3 is TGTGCCAGCAGCCTGAGGTGGGGTAGCGGGGACACAGATACGCAGTATTTT.

The rearrangement joins TRBV7-2 to TRBJ2-1, with 8 positions matching TRBD2. From germline, CDR1 is SGHTA and CDR2 FQGNSA. The CDR3 is 14 amino acids. J gave up 8 bases and V 2 bases, and 5 bases lay outside the gene matches. The CDR3, as DNA: TGTGCCAGCAGCTTAATCGGGGGGGCTTATGAGCAGTTCTTC. Its protein is CASSLIGGAYEQFF.

The genes are TRBV24-1 and TRBJ2-3; the D is unclear. V was clipped by 3 bases and J by 2 bases, with 5 bases between them. Germline CDR1 is KGHDR and CDR2 is SFDVKD. The CDR3 totals 13 residues. The chain's CDR3 is CATSDGDTDTQYF. DNA for the CDR3: TGTGCCACCAGTGATGGGGACACAGATACGCAGTATTTT.

This clonotype was seen a handful of times. The chain is built from TRBV10-3 and TRBJ2-6; D is tentatively TRBD1 or TRBD2 (5 bases each). This CDR3 is 16 amino acids long. Germline V CDR1 and CDR2: ENHRY, SYGVKD. Trimming took off 8 bases at V and 2 bases at J, with 16 bases between the two ends. This chain's CDR3 is CAILRDRTAGANVLTF. DNA for the CDR3: TGTGCCATCCTCCGGGACCGAACGGCTGGGGCCAACGTCCTGACTTTC.

This clonotype was recorded a few times. The chain links TRBV6-6 to TRBJ2-2; the D is unclear. Looked up from germline, CDR1 is MNHNY and CDR2 is SVGAGI (reference sequence). The V end lost 0 bases, the J end lost 1 base, and 0 bases lay between the germline ends. The length of the CDR3 is 13 residues. The CDR3 loop is CASSYSNTGELFF. In DNA form, the CDR3 reads TGTGCCAGCAGTTACTCGAACACCGGGGAGCTGTTTTTT.

This chain uses TRBV20-1 with TRBJ2-3; TRBD2 matches 7 bases. With V trimmed by 6 bases and J by 8 bases, 5 bases remained unmatched. CDR1 and CDR2 (germline): DFQATT, SNEGSKA (reference sequence). There are 11 residues in the CDR3. The CDR3: CSALLAVTQYF. Written as DNA, the CDR3 is TGCAGTGCCCTCCTAGCGGTTACGCAGTATTTT.

The rearrangement uses TRBV4-1 and TRBJ2-1; no clear D gene. Germline CDR1 MGHRA, CDR2 YSYEKL. Trimming removed 4 bases from V and 4 bases from J, with 14 bases in between. The CDR3 totals 15 residues. The DNA for the CDR3 is TGCGCCAGCAGCCCGGATCGAAAAAGTTACAATGAGCAGTTCTTC. Its protein is CASSPDRKSYNEQFF.

This clonotype was counted ten times or more. The chain has TRBV12-3 or TRBV12-4 and TRBJ2-1; D is unresolved. V gave up 3 bases and J gave up 4 bases, with 13 bases separating them. This CDR3 is built from 15 residues. CDR3 DNA: TGTGCCAGCAGTTTGGGCTTTTTGGGGTACAATGAGCAGTTCTTC. Amino acid sequence: CASSLGFLGYNEQFF.

The rearrangement links TRBV3-1 to TRBJ1-1; D call uncertain. The V end lost 4 bases, the J end lost 1 base, and 7 bases lay between the germline ends. From germline, CDR1 is LGHDT and CDR2 YNNKEL (reference sequence). CDR3 length: 13 amino acids. The CDR3 DNA follows: TGTGCCAGCAGCCGCACAGAGAACACTGAAGCTTTCTTT. Translating it yields CASSRTENTEAFF.

The sample holds a few counts of this clonotype. The gene calls are TRBV19 and TRBJ1-5; no clear D. Trimming took off 4 bases at V and 2 bases at J, with 12 bases between the two ends. This CDR3 comprises 15 residues. Germline V gene lookup returns CDR1 LNHDA and CDR2 SQIVND (reference sequence). Written as DNA, the CDR3 is TGTGCCAGTAGTAGAGACTTAGTTGGCAATCAGCCCCAGCATTTT. Protein sequence: CASSRDLVGNQPQHF.

The chain couples TRBV4-1 to TRBJ1-5; D call uncertain. The CDR3 spans 14 residues. Between the trimmed V and J ends, which lost 0 bases and 4 bases, there was a span of 7 bases. The germline gives CDR1 MGHRA, CDR2 YSYEKL. For the CDR3, the DNA is TGCGCCAGCAGCCAAGAAACCTGGAATCAGCCCCAGCATTTT. This codes for CASSQETWNQPQHF.

This clonotype was seen ten or more times. This chain connects TRBV3-1 to TRBJ2-7, with D possibly TRBD2 on 6 matching bases. Between the trimmed V and J ends, which lost 4 bases and 6 bases, there was a span of 7 bases. This CDR3 has 11 residues. Per germline, CDR1 LGHDT and CDR2 YNNKEL (reference sequence). The CDR3 sequence is CASSPGSEQYF. The CDR3 bases are TGTGCCAGCAGCCCCGGGAGCGAGCAGTACTTC.

In its sample, this clonotype was seen a few times. CDR3 amino acids: CASQLNTGGYGYTF. For the CDR3, the DNA is TGTGCCAGTCAGCTTAACACAGGGGGATATGGCTACACCTTC. The rearrangement links TRBV7-2 to TRBJ1-2; 8 bases fit TRBD1. CDR3 size: 14 residues. Germline loops: CDR1 SGHTA, CDR2 FQGNSA. J was trimmed by 5 bases and V by 9 bases; bases with no gene match: 11. The variable domain in full, with the rest retrieved from reference TRBV7-2 and TRBJ1-2, is GAGVSQSPSNKVTEKGKDVELRCDPISGHTALYWYRQSLGQGLEFLIYFQGNSAPDKSGLPSDRFSAERTGGSVSTLTIQRTQQEDSAVYLCASQLNTGGYGYTFGSGTRLTVV.

Only a few counts were recorded for this clonotype. The V call is TRBV29-1, the J call TRBJ1-1; 7 bases match TRBD1. The V gene's germline CDR1 is SQVTM and CDR2 ANQGSEA. The V and J ends lost 7 bases and 4 bases, in that order; junction bases with no gene match: 15. The CDR3 has 15 residues. The CDR3: CSGTGRDSGITEAFF. CDR3 nucleotides: TGCAGCGGTACCGGACGGGACAGCGGGATCACTGAAGCTTTCTTT.